Listed below are T cell receptor beta chains from one sample, sequenced in a study of beta chain features in type 1 diabetes. Clones were read by immunoSEQ multiplex PCR, and TCRdb kept only the in-frame ones, dropping some. Among 200,000 to 250,000 clones, 25% to 30% were seen once, and the ten largest hold roughly 4%. Sequenced input: central memory CD4+ T cells from blood. Receptor source: a man aged 25-45 years in good health. CDR3s include the opening cysteine and the closing phenylalanine or tryptophan. The order of the fields is D gene, clone size, J gene, V gene, CDR3 protein, CDR3 DNA. A D gene is named only where the DNA matches it firmly. Clone size, where shown, is once, few, many, or a class for clones that have expanded.

TRBD1,once,TRBJ2-3,TRBV28,CASSESGTATHPTDTQYF,TGTGCCAGCAGTGAATCCGGGACAGCCACTCACCCCACAGATACGCAGTATTTT
.,.,TRBJ1-5,TRBV29-1,CSVGQNSNQPQHF,TGCAGCGTTGGACAGAATAGCAATCAGCCCCAGCATTTT
TRBD2,few,TRBJ2-3,TRBV25-1,CASSESSGGDTDTQYF,TGTGCCAGCAGTGAAAGCAGCGGGGGGGATACAGATACGCAGTATTTT
TRBD1,few,TRBJ2-5,TRBV30,CAWSVGQGGTQYF,TGTGCCTGGAGTGTAGGACAGGGGGGGACCCAGTACTTC
.,few,TRBJ1-1,TRBV23-1,CASSQSNRKNTEAFF,TGCGCCAGCAGTCAATCGAACAGGAAGAACACTGAAGCTTTCTTT
TRBD2,few,TRBJ2-7,TRBV7-9,CASSSKRDYHEQYF,TGTGCCAGCAGCTCCAAGCGGGACTACCACGAGCAGTACTTC
.,.,TRBJ2-1,TRBV25-1,CASSPRGISSYNEQFF,TGTGCCAGCAGCCCCCGGGGAATCAGCTCCTACAATGAGCAGTTCTTC
.,.,TRBJ2-7,TRBV20-1,CSGSAGDEQYF,TGCAGTGGCTCAGCAGGGGACGAGCAGTACTTC
.,few,TRBJ2-1,TRBV5-1,CASSKDLHNEQFF,TGCGCCAGCAGCAAGGACCTGCACAATGAGCAGTTCTTC
TRBD2,few,TRBJ2-1,TRBV19,CASSIGSGGSYNEQFF,TGTGCCAGTAGTATCGGGAGCGGGGGGTCCTACAATGAGCAGTTCTTC
TRBD2,.,TRBJ2-3,TRBV7-7,CASSLGVRETQYF,TGTGCCAGCAGCTTGGGGGTGCGGGAGACGCAGTATTTT
.,few,TRBJ2-3,TRBV30,CAWSVGGVRADTQYF,TGTGCCTGGAGTGTAGGCGGGGTAAGGGCAGATACGCAGTATTTT
.,few,TRBJ2-5,TRBV7-2,CASSLGFGPSQETQYF,TGTGCCAGCAGCTTGGGGTTCGGGCCTAGCCAAGAGACCCAGTACTTC
TRBD2,.,TRBJ2-5,TRBV30,CAWSATTGGTETQYF,TGTGCCTGGAGTGCAACGACCGGGGGGACGGAGACCCAGTACTTC
.,few,TRBJ2-3,TRBV6-1,CASSVTDLLVGTQYF,TGTGCCAGCAGTGTTACGGACCTCTTAGTGGGTACGCAGTATTTT
.,few,TRBJ2-7,TRBV2,CASSGREEQYF,TGTGCCAGCAGTGGACGGGAGGAGCAGTACTTC
.,few,TRBJ1-1,TRBV2,CASSVLESGPSFF,TGTGCCAGCAGTGTACTCGAGTCGGGACCGAGTTTCTTT
.,many,TRBJ2-1,TRBV7-7,CASSSQSGPNNEQFF,TGTGCCAGCAGCTCACAGTCAGGACCGAACAATGAGCAGTTCTTC
.,.,TRBJ2-3,TRBV7-2,CASSWTVSTDTQYF,TGTGCCAGCAGCTGGACGGTCAGCACAGATACGCAGTATTTT
TRBD1,.,TRBJ1-1,TRBV4-2,CASSHDRGETEAFF,TGTGCCAGCAGCCACGACAGGGGTGAGACTGAAGCTTTCTTT
TRBD1,few,TRBJ2-3,TRBV7-9,CASSLWAGGSTDTQYF,TGTGCCAGCAGCCTCTGGGCAGGGGGATCCACAGATACGCAGTATTTT
.,many,TRBJ2-5,TRBV7-2,CASRLGAQETQYF,TGTGCCAGCAGATTAGGGGCACAAGAGACCCAGTACTTC
.,few,TRBJ1-1,TRBV19,CASRTARGTEAFF,TGTGCCAGTAGGACGGCCCGGGGGACTGAAGCTTTCTTT